These 30 T cell receptor beta chains were all obtained from the same sample, sequenced in a study of T cell responses to AZD1222 COVID-19 vaccine. Repertoires were generated with immunoSEQ multiplex PCR, while TCRdb's copy carries only in-frame clones and drops some. In the table there are about 110,000 clones, 85% to 90% of which are singletons. The starting material was peripheral blood, obtained on day 0 of AZD1222 vaccination. The receptors come from an adult in good health.

V gene TRBV19 combines with J gene TRBJ1-1, with D maybe TRBD1 (6 bases). The length of the CDR3 is 14 residues. The V and J ends lost 8 bases and 4 bases respectively, with 17 bases between them. Germline CDR1 LNHDA, CDR2 SQIVND (reference sequence). CDR3 sequence: CASLRAGVGTEAFF. CDR3 in DNA: TGTGCCAGTCTTAGGGCAGGGGTAGGCACTGAAGCTTTCTTT.

The rearrangement joins TRBV19 to TRBJ1-2, with TRBD1 matching over 9 bases. The CDR3 length is 15 residues. V shed 10 bases, J shed 5 bases, and the junction held 14 bases outside the gene matches. Germline loops: CDR1 LNHDA, CDR2 SQIVND (reference sequence). This CDR3 reads CATKPGQGFWYGYTF. CDR3 coding DNA: TGTGCCACAAAGCCGGGACAGGGATTTTGGTATGGCTACACCTTC.

The chain employs TRBV6-5 and TRBJ1-1, with unresolved D. The V gene lost 6 bases and the J gene lost 1 base, with 3 bases spanning the gap. This CDR3 contains 11 residues. From germline, CDR1 is MNHEY and CDR2 SVGAGI. The CDR3 region is CASSRNTEAFF. The DNA of the CDR3 is TGTGCCAGCAGCAGGAACACTGAAGCTTTCTTT.

The chain is built from TRBV6-5 and TRBJ1-1; no firm D call. Germline V gives CDR1 MNHEY, CDR2 SVGAGI. The CDR3 is 12 amino acids. The V end lost 3 bases, the J end lost 7 bases, and 9 bases lay between the germline ends. The CDR3, as DNA: TGTGCCAGCAGTTATACGGGCCGTGAAGCTTTCTTT. It translates to CASSYTGREAFF.

This chain uses TRBV10-3 with TRBJ1-2; 10 nucleotides line up with TRBD1. The V segment lost 4 bases and the J segment 5 bases; nucleotides outside the gene matches: 4. The germline V gene encodes CDR1 ENHRY and CDR2 SYGVKD. The CDR3 length is 14 residues. CDR3 loop: CAISAGQGFYGYTF. CDR3 nucleotide sequence: TGTGCCATCAGTGCGGGACAGGGGTTTTATGGCTACACCTTC.

The chain joins TRBV24-1 to TRBJ1-1; TRBD1 matches 8 bases. Germline V lookup: CDR1 KGHDR, CDR2 SFDVKD. The CDR3 is 13 residues long. The ends lost 9 bases at V and 5 bases at J; junction bases unmatched: 7. In DNA form, the CDR3 reads TGTGCCACCTCTGAACAGGGGGGGACTGAAGCTTTCTTT. Translation: CATSEQGGTEAFF.

The rearrangement uses TRBV7-2 and TRBJ1-5; unclear D gene. CDR1 and CDR2 (germline): SGHTA, FQGNSA. The CDR3 spans 13 residues. The V end was cut by 1 base, the J end by 11 bases, with 12 bases between. The CDR3 region is CASSLVAEQTQHF. The CDR3 DNA reads as TGTGCCAGCAGCTTAGTGGCCGAACAGACCCAGCATTTT.

This chain joins TRBV20-1 and TRBJ2-2, with D perhaps matching TRBD2 (6 bases). Per germline, CDR1 DFQATT and CDR2 SNEGSKA (reference sequence). V was trimmed by 6 bases and J by 6 bases, leaving 8 bases between them. The CDR3 spans 11 residues. In DNA, the CDR3 is TGCAGTGCCCTAGCGTCCGGGGAGCTGTTTTTT. This translates into CSALASGELFF.

V is TRBV6-1 and J is TRBJ1-6, with TRBD1 as a possible D gene (6 bases). Deletions cut 3 bases from V and 13 bases from J, with 13 bases between. CDR1 and CDR2 from the germline V gene are MNHNS and SASEGT. The CDR3 is made up of 13 amino acids. CDR3 sequence: CASSDELRGPLHF. The CDR3, as DNA: TGTGCCAGCAGTGACGAGCTTAGGGGGCCCCTCCACTTT.

This clone showed up just once. This chain links TRBV27 with TRBJ1-1; 8 bases are shared with TRBD1. V shed 6 bases, J shed 4 bases, and the junction held 4 bases outside the gene matches. The CDR3 is 13 amino acids. Germline V gene lookup returns CDR1 MNHEY and CDR2 SMNVEV (reference sequence). CDR3 in amino acids: CASSSQGVTEAFF. CDR3 in DNA: TGTGCCAGCAGCTCACAGGGGGTCACTGAAGCTTTCTTT.

V usage is TRBV5-6 and J usage is TRBJ2-2; 9 bases are a match to TRBD1. In germline, CDR1 is SGHDT, CDR2 YYEEEE. V lost 4 bases and J lost 6; bases outside the gene matches: 13. The CDR3 is 17 amino acids. The CDR3 coding sequence is TGTGCCAGCAGCCAAACCGGGACAGGGTTTTATCCCGGGGAGCTGTTTTTT. Encoded protein: CASSQTGTGFYPGELFF. The full variable domain, its missing parts supplied by reference TRBV5-6 and TRBJ2-2, is DAGVTQSPTHLIKTRGQQVTLRCSPKSGHDTVSWYQQALGQGPQFIFQYYEEEERQRGNFPDRFSGHQFPNYSSELNVNALLLGDSALYLCASSQTGTGFYPGELFFGEGSRLTVL.

There are a few counts of this clone. V gene TRBV24-1 combines with J gene TRBJ2-4; D call uncertain. V was shortened by 1 base and J by 8 bases, with 2 bases between the two germline ends. Per the germline V gene, CDR1 is KGHDR and CDR2 is SFDVKD. This CDR3 comprises 11 residues. CDR3 sequence (DNA): TGTGCCACCAGTGATTTCGACATTCAGTACTTC. It translates to CATSDFDIQYF.

The rearrangement joins TRBV7-8 to TRBJ2-3; unclear D gene. Trimming stripped 2 bases from V and 1 base from J, with 16 bases between. The CDR3 totals 17 residues. Germline assignment: CDR1 SGHVS and CDR2 FQNEAQ. The CDR3 sequence: CASSLTLVPSGTDTQYF. CDR3 sequence (DNA): TGTGCCAGCAGCTTAACCCTAGTCCCCAGCGGCACAGATACGCAGTATTTT.

The genes are TRBV2 and TRBJ1-5; no firm D call. The CDR3 is made up of 13 amino acids. V dropped 6 bases and J dropped 0 bases, with 6 bases sitting between them. Germline CDR1 and CDR2: SNHLY and FYNNEI. CDR3 protein: CASRRDSNQPQHF. Written as DNA, the CDR3 is TGTGCCAGCAGGAGGGATAGCAATCAGCCCCAGCATTTT.

The gene calls are TRBV13 and TRBJ2-3; 7 bases fit TRBD2. V was clipped by 2 bases and J by 3 bases; unmatched bases: 5. The CDR3 contains 15 residues. The germline CDR1 and CDR2 sequences are PRHDT and FYEKMQ (reference sequence). The CDR3 nucleotides are TGTGCCAGCAGCTTATGGGAGGGAAGGACAGATACGCAGTATTTT. Translation gives CASSLWEGRTDTQYF.

A single count supports this clone. The V gene is TRBV7-9, the J gene TRBJ1-4; D is possibly TRBD1 (5 bases). CDR3 length equals 13 residues. Germline lookup yields CDR1 SEHNR and CDR2 FQNEAQ (reference sequence). V shed 5 bases and J shed 9 bases, with 13 bases lying between them. For the CDR3, the DNA is TGTGCCAGCAGCCGAGCAGGGAGTCAAAAACTGTTTTTT. Residues: CASSRAGSQKLFF. The entire variable domain, with the rest obtained from reference TRBV7-9 and TRBJ1-4, is as follows: DTGVSQNPRHKITKRGQNVTFRCDPISEHNRLYWYRQTLGQGPEFLTYFQNEAQLEKSRLLSDRFSAERPKGSFSTLEIQRTEQGDSAMYLCASSRAGSQKLFFGSGTQLSVL.

The chain employs TRBV24-1 and TRBJ1-5, with 12 bases lining up with TRBD1. CDR3 length: 18 residues. Trimming removed 2 bases from V and 2 bases from J; junction bases left unmatched: 6. Germline V gene data show CDR1 as KGHDR and CDR2 as SFDVKD. The CDR3 region is CATSDSGTGGMGNQPQHF. The DNA for the CDR3 is TGTGCCACCAGTGATTCCGGGACAGGGGGCATGGGCAATCAGCCCCAGCATTTT.

The chain employs TRBV7-9 and TRBJ1-4; no reliable D call. The germline V gene has CDR1 SEHNR and CDR2 FQNEAQ (reference sequence). Trimming shortened V by 5 bases and J by 7 bases, and 11 bases separated the two germline ends. The CDR3 spans 13 residues. The CDR3 DNA sequence: TGTGCCAGCAGCATGGTCGATACTGAAAAACTGTTTTTT. The encoded protein is CASSMVDTEKLFF.

The genes are TRBV24-1 and TRBJ1-2; D is perhaps TRBD1 (6 bases). The germline V gene has CDR1 KGHDR and CDR2 SFDVKD. The CDR3 runs 15 residues. Deletions cut 7 bases from V and 0 bases from J, with 14 bases between. Here the CDR3 DNA reads TGTGCCACCAGCCCTGCGGACAGTGCTAACTATGGCTACACCTTC. It yields the protein CATSPADSANYGYTF.

This clone was recorded once. V is TRBV28 and J is TRBJ1-1; D might be TRBD1 (6 bases). The CDR3 extends over 15 amino acids. Germline V gene lookup returns CDR1 MDHEN and CDR2 SYDVKM. Trimming pared 5 bases from V and 4 bases from J, leaving 17 bases between. For the CDR3, the DNA is TGTGCCAGCAGTCCTACAGGGTTGAGGGGCACTGAAGCTTTCTTT. Translating gives CASSPTGLRGTEAFF.

The V gene is TRBV3-1 (or the pseudogene TRBV3-2), the J gene TRBJ1-5; tentatively, D is TRBD1 (5 bases). The CDR3 covers 14 residues. Germline V gene sequence: CDR1 LGHDT, CDR2 YNNKEL (reference sequence). Trimming pared 4 bases from V and 1 base from J, leaving 8 bases between. The CDR3 region is CASSRGHSNQPQHF. CDR3 DNA sequence: TGTGCCAGCAGCCGAGGACACAGCAATCAGCCCCAGCATTTT.

J is TRBJ1-1 and V is TRBV5-4; 8 bases map to TRBD1. The ends lost 0 bases at V and 4 bases at J; junction bases unmatched: 2. Germline V gene lookup returns CDR1 SGHNT and CDR2 YYREEE (reference sequence). The CDR3 is made up of 14 amino acids. CDR3 coding DNA: TGTGCCAGCAGCTTGGGACAGGGGCCCACTGAAGCTTTCTTT. Its translation is CASSLGQGPTEAFF.

The rearrangement links TRBV5-5 to TRBJ1-2, with 8 bases matching TRBD1. Germline-derived CDR1 and CDR2 are SGHKS and YYEKEE (reference sequence). With V trimmed by 0 bases and J by 5 bases, 15 bases remained unmatched. The CDR3 consists of 18 residues. Here the CDR3 reads CASSLAYVFGTGAYGYTF. DNA for the CDR3: TGTGCCAGCAGCTTGGCTTACGTTTTCGGGACAGGAGCATATGGCTACACCTTC.

The chain recombines TRBV5-6 with TRBJ2-7; 10 bases line up with TRBD1. This CDR3 spans 16 amino acids. Germline V lookup: CDR1 SGHDT, CDR2 YYEEEE. V shed 4 bases and J 0 bases; nucleotides not matched to a gene: 7. The CDR3 protein is CASSGPGQGSSYEQYF. Written as DNA, the CDR3 is TGTGCCAGCAGCGGACCGGGACAGGGGAGCTCCTACGAGCAGTACTTC.

The chain couples TRBV10-3 to TRBJ1-2, with D uncertain. Germline CDR1 reads ENHRY; CDR2 reads SYGVKD. The CDR3 is 13 amino acids. V shed 7 bases and J shed 2 bases, with 11 bases lying between them. CDR3 residues: CAINGDRNYGYTF. CDR3 DNA: TGTGCCATCAATGGCGACCGAAACTATGGCTACACCTTC.

The J gene is TRBJ2-5, the V gene TRBV29-1, with D maybe TRBD2 (5 bases). The V and J ends lost 3 bases and 5 bases respectively, with 13 bases between them. Germline V lookup: CDR1 SQVTM, CDR2 ANQGSEA. The CDR3 loop spans 13 amino acids. Written as DNA, the CDR3 is TGCAGCGTTGATACACCGGGCGGGGAGACCCAGTACTTC. It codes for CSVDTPGGETQYF.

The V and J genes are TRBV10-3 and TRBJ1-5; D is ambiguous. V lost 2 bases to trimming and J lost 5 bases, with 10 bases between them. Germline CDR1 ENHRY, CDR2 SYGVKD. The CDR3 runs 14 residues. For the CDR3, the DNA is TGTGCCATCAGTGAGCAGAACCAAGATCAGCCCCAGCATTTT. This sequence encodes CAISEQNQDQPQHF.

V and J are TRBV10-2 and TRBJ2-3; 8 nucleotides match TRBD1. V gave up 6 bases and J gave up 5 bases; unmatched junction bases: 1. The CDR3 totals 12 residues. Per the germline V gene, CDR1 is WSHSY and CDR2 is SAAADI. Here the CDR3 reads CASRQGVDTQYF. The CDR3 DNA follows: TGCGCCAGCAGACAGGGGGTAGATACGCAGTATTTT.

The V and J genes are TRBV5-8 and TRBJ2-5; 14 bases agree with TRBD2. V was pared by 3 bases and J by 13 bases, with 2 bases of the junction left unmatched. The germline V gene encodes CDR1 SGHTS and CDR2 YDEGEE. This CDR3 has 12 residues. As DNA, the CDR3 is TGTGCCAGCAGCTCCGGGACTAGCGGGGGGTACTTC. Amino acids: CASSSGTSGGYF.

A note on this clone: This specimen includes other DNA sequences encoding the same CDR3. V is TRBV5-4 and J is TRBJ2-2; D gene unclear. The germline gives CDR1 SGHNT, CDR2 YYREEE (reference sequence). The V end was cut by 0 bases, the J end by 1 base, with 10 bases between. This CDR3 spans 16 amino acids. CDR3 nucleotide sequence: TGTGCCAGCAGCTTGGCGAGTCTAGGGAACACCGGGGAGCTGTTTTTT. This codes for CASSLASLGNTGELFF.